The 23 T cell receptor beta chains presented below share a single source sample, sequenced in a study of T cell responses to AZD1222 COVID-19 vaccine. The repertoire was sequenced with immunoSEQ multiplex PCR; TCRdb's copy has only in-frame clones and lacks some. Of tens of thousands of clones in the sample, 65% to 90% were seen once. Here the sequenced sample was peripheral blood, taken on day 0 of AZD1222 vaccination. Receptor source: an adult in good health.

This clone was seen only a few times. The V gene is TRBV7-9, the J gene TRBJ2-7; TRBD1 matches 7 bases. The CDR3 is 16 amino acids. J gave up 0 bases and V 5 bases, and 10 bases lay outside the gene matches. Germline assignment: CDR1 SEHNR and CDR2 FQNEAQ (reference sequence). The CDR3 region is CASSPGDSRSSYEQYF. CDR3 sequence (DNA): TGTGCCAGCAGCCCCGGGGACAGCCGGAGCTCCTACGAGCAGTACTTC.

The chain is built from TRBV7-9 and TRBJ2-1; no reliable D call. This CDR3 spans 12 amino acids. The V end lost 0 bases, the J end lost 8 bases, and 5 bases lay between the germline ends. Germline loops: CDR1 SEHNR, CDR2 FQNEAQ (reference sequence). The CDR3 is CASSLAIDEQFF. DNA of the CDR3: TGTGCCAGCAGCTTAGCGATCGATGAGCAGTTCTTC. The variable domain in full, with the rest retrieved from reference TRBV7-9 and TRBJ2-1, is DTGVSQNPRHKITKRGQNVTFRCDPISEHNRLYWYRQTLGQGPEFLTYFQNEAQLEKSRLLSDRFSAERPKGSFSTLEIQRTEQGDSAMYLCASSLAIDEQFFGPGTRLTVL.

The chain uses TRBV19 and TRBJ1-1, with D maybe TRBD1 (5 bases). V lost 4 bases and J lost 4, with 10 bases in between. The CDR3 runs 13 residues. The germline gives CDR1 LNHDA, CDR2 SQIVND (reference sequence). CDR3 in amino acids: CASSNPGTTEAFF. In nucleotides, the CDR3 is TGTGCCAGTAGTAACCCCGGGACCACTGAAGCTTTCTTT.

The V and J genes are TRBV20-1 and TRBJ2-3, with TRBD2 matching over 9 bases. Trimming removed 3 bases from V and 2 bases from J; junction bases left unmatched: 6. Per the germline V gene, CDR1 is DFQATT and CDR2 is SNEGSKA (reference sequence). The CDR3 spans 15 residues. The CDR3 protein is CSASIAGGFTDTQYF. CDR3 nucleotide sequence: TGCAGTGCTAGTATTGCGGGGGGGTTCACAGATACGCAGTATTTT.

The chain employs TRBV28 and TRBJ1-2, with a possible D match to TRBD1 (6 bases). The CDR3 runs 13 residues. Trimming cost V 10 bases and J 2 bases, with 14 bases left between them. Germline V lookup: CDR1 MDHEN, CDR2 SYDVKM. The CDR3 sequence: CATHRDQNYGYTF. CDR3 nucleotide sequence: TGTGCCACCCACAGGGATCAGAACTATGGCTACACCTTC.

V is TRBV7-9 and J is TRBJ2-2, with 7 bases matching TRBD2. This CDR3 is 15 amino acids long. The germline gives CDR1 SEHNR, CDR2 FQNEAQ (reference sequence). CDR3: CASGEGPTNTGELFF. CDR3 DNA: TGTGCGTCGGGGGAGGGCCCCACGAACACCGGGGAGCTGTTTTTT.

The chain links TRBV3-1 (or the pseudogene TRBV3-2) to TRBJ1-2, with 9 bases lining up with TRBD1. The ends lost 4 bases at V and 13 bases at J; junction bases unmatched: 13. CDR3 length: 14 amino acids. CDR1 and CDR2 from the germline V gene are LGHDT and YNNKEL (reference sequence). The CDR3 reads CASSPRDRVRSGTF. Here the CDR3 DNA reads TGTGCCAGCAGCCCCCGGGACAGGGTGAGGAGTGGCACCTTC.

This chain uses TRBV4-3 with TRBJ1-2; D is ambiguous. Germline V gene data show CDR1 as LGHNA and CDR2 as YSLEER. Trimming cost V 0 bases and J 9 bases, with 8 bases left between them. CDR3 size: 12 residues. The CDR3 coding sequence is TGCGCCAGCAGCCAAGACGGCCTTCGCTACACCTTC. It specifies CASSQDGLRYTF.

V gene TRBV30 combines with J gene TRBJ1-3; no reliable D call. Looked up from germline, CDR1 is GTSNPN and CDR2 is SVGIG (reference sequence). The CDR3 loop spans 14 amino acids. The germline V and J ends were trimmed by 2 bases and 4 bases, with 12 bases remaining between them. The CDR3 sequence: CAWSRRASGNTIYF. DNA for the CDR3: TGTGCCTGGAGTAGAAGGGCTAGCGGAAACACCATATATTTT.

The chain recombines TRBV5-4 with TRBJ1-1; D unresolved. The CDR3 is made up of 13 amino acids. Germline assignment: CDR1 SGHNT and CDR2 YYREEE (reference sequence). V dropped 0 bases and J dropped 0 bases, with 3 bases sitting between them. The CDR3 DNA reads TGTGCCAGCAGCTTGGCGGTGAACACTGAAGCTTTCTTT. Translated: CASSLAVNTEAFF. The full variable domain, its missing parts supplied by reference TRBV5-4 and TRBJ1-1, is ETGVTQSPTHLIKTRGQQVTLRCSSQSGHNTVSWYQQALGQGPQFIFQYYREEENGRGNFPPRFSGLQFPNYSSELNVNALELDDSALYLCASSLAVNTEAFFGQGTRLTVV.

The gene calls are TRBV30 and TRBJ2-2; D remains ambiguous. Germline values: CDR1 GTSNPN, CDR2 SVGIG (reference sequence). Trimming left V 1 base short and J 3 bases short, with 3 bases between. The CDR3 totals 12 residues. Here the CDR3 DNA reads TGTGCCTGGAGTGGCTACACCGGGGAGCTGTTTTTT. This gives the protein CAWSGYTGELFF.

The V call is TRBV20-1, the J call TRBJ1-6; 8 nucleotides match TRBD1. The CDR3 extends over 14 amino acids. V lost 3 bases, J lost 10 bases, and 8 bases stayed unmatched. From germline, CDR1 is DFQATT and CDR2 SNEGSKA (reference sequence). The CDR3 reads CSASSQGAGSPLHF. DNA of the CDR3: TGCAGTGCTAGTTCCCAGGGGGCTGGATCACCCCTCCACTTT.

The chain carries TRBV5-3 and TRBJ1-5, with 9 bases lining up with TRBD1. TRBV5-3 is marked as an open reading frame, function uncertain. CDR3 size: 16 residues. Unmatched junction bases numbered 9, after V lost 3 bases and J lost 5 bases. The CDR3 bases are TGTGCCAGAAGCTCTTTAAGACAGGGGGTCTATCAGCCCCAGCATTTT. Its protein is CARSSLRQGVYQPQHF.

J is TRBJ2-7 and V is TRBV10-3; 10 bases fit TRBD1. The V segment lost 0 bases and the J segment 5 bases; nucleotides outside the gene matches: 7. This CDR3 is 16 amino acids long. Germline V gene lookup returns CDR1 ENHRY and CDR2 SYGVKD. For the CDR3, the DNA is TGTGCCATCAGTGAGTCCGAGGGACAGGGGAAAAACGAGCAGTACTTC. As protein: CAISESEGQGKNEQYF.

The chain uses TRBV28 and TRBJ1-2, with D hard to call. V gave up 5 bases and J gave up 3 bases, with 4 bases separating them. The length of the CDR3 is 11 residues. From germline, CDR1 is MDHEN and CDR2 SYDVKM. The CDR3 DNA reads as TGTGCCAGCAGTGGATACTATGGCTACACCTTC. This translates into CASSGYYGYTF.

This chain links TRBV4-2 with TRBJ1-1; D is possibly TRBD1 (5 bases). Germline lookup yields CDR1 LGHNA and CDR2 YNFKEQ. Trimming removed 1 base from V and 2 bases from J, with 11 bases in between. CDR3 length: 15 amino acids. CDR3 bases: TGTGCCAGCAGCCAAGGGGACGGCAAAAACACTGAAGCTTTCTTT. It codes for CASSQGDGKNTEAFF.

J is TRBJ2-5 and V is TRBV2; D perhaps matches TRBD1 (5 bases). Germline lookup yields CDR1 SNHLY and CDR2 FYNNEI. This CDR3 is built from 14 residues. Trimming stripped 5 bases from V and 2 bases from J, with 12 bases between. The CDR3 sequence: CASSMRQLQETQYF. The CDR3 DNA follows: TGTGCCAGCAGTATGAGACAGTTACAAGAGACCCAGTACTTC.

The chain carries TRBV28 and TRBJ1-2; perhaps TRBD1 as D (5 bases). Germline V gives CDR1 MDHEN, CDR2 SYDVKM. Trimming removed 7 bases at V and 5 bases at J, with 8 bases between. The CDR3 runs 11 residues. CDR3 bases: TGTGCCAGCAACGGGGGGTATGGCTACACCTTC. It codes for CASNGGYGYTF.

The chain is built from TRBV11-2 and TRBJ1-5, with 10 bases aligning to TRBD1. The germline gives CDR1 SGHAT, CDR2 FQNNGV. This CDR3 is 16 amino acids long. Trimming cost V 0 bases and J 6 bases; bases outside gene matches: 5. CDR3 coding DNA: TGTGCCAGCAGCTTAGATGGGACAGGGGAAGGTCAGCCCCAGCATTTT. Translation: CASSLDGTGEGQPQHF.

CDR3 coding DNA: TGTGCCTGGAGTGGGGGGAATGAAAAACTGTTTTTT. As protein: CAWSGGNEKLFF. The J gene is TRBJ1-4, the V gene TRBV30, with D possibly being TRBD1 (5 bases). Germline CDR1 GTSNPN, CDR2 SVGIG (reference sequence). V dropped 1 base and J dropped 5 bases, with 5 bases sitting between them. The CDR3 has 12 amino acids.

This chain joins TRBV15 and TRBJ1-4; TRBD1 matches at 7 bases. The germline gives CDR1 LNHNV, CDR2 YYDKDF (reference sequence). The V gene end was trimmed by 0 bases and the J gene end by 8 bases; junction bases not matched to a gene: 9. The CDR3 extends over 16 amino acids. The CDR3 DNA is TGTGCCACCAGCAGAGATAACCGTGCAGGGGGGGAAAAACTGTTTTTT. Translated, it gives CATSRDNRAGGEKLFF.

CDR3 amino acids: CASSLNGGPLGGYTF. The CDR3 DNA is TGTGCCAGCAGCTTAAATGGTGGACCCCTTGGCGGCTACACCTTC. J is TRBJ1-2 and V is TRBV7-3; the D is unclear. V was shortened by 1 base and J by 8 bases, with 17 bases between the two germline ends. There are 15 residues in the CDR3. Germline lookup yields CDR1 SGHTA and CDR2 FQGTGA.

The chain recombines TRBV29-1 with TRBJ1-1; unclear D gene. Per germline, CDR1 SQVTM and CDR2 ANQGSEA. The CDR3 covers 14 residues. V lost 4 bases to trimming and J lost 1 base, with 13 bases between them. For the CDR3, the DNA is TGCAGCGTTGGGGGAGTAGGGCGGAACACTGAAGCTTTCTTT. It encodes CSVGGVGRNTEAFF.